One and the same sample provided the 22 T cell receptor beta chains below, sequenced in a study of human T cells and chemical hapten exposure (dated by TCRdb to the early 2020s). Library construction relied on RACE. Data came from a NextSeq 500. The public reads were reprocessed in TCRdb via fastp at Q25 and MiXCR, keeping in-frame beta chains. Rows matching on CDR3 protein sequence are summarized as one entry with the most common DNA and genes. The sample table records about 74,000 distinct CDR3 sequences; around 13% of these occur just once. In total, the top ten clones hold 4% to 6% of the sample. The time point label, as the study defines it: pre-sensitization, week 0. Read against the paper, the sample's treatment or condition label means: therapeutic diphenylcyclopropenone sensitization with weekly scalp DPC. The source was whole blood, collected in connection with sensitization to the hapten diphenylcyclopropenone (DPC). All receptors come from a woman aged 45 to 65 with alopecia areata. Some clones in this sample may be carry-over from other donors' samples.

The chain links TRBV20-1 to TRBJ2-5; D remains ambiguous. The CDR3 contains 12 residues. The germline CDR1 and CDR2 sequences are DFQATT and SNEGSKA (reference sequence). The ends were cut back, 3 bases at V and 3 bases at J, with 8 bases in the middle. CDR3 sequence (DNA): TGCAGTGCTAGTTCGGCTGAAGAGACCCAGTACTTC. It yields the protein CSASSAEETQYF.

V and J are TRBV18 and TRBJ1-5; possible D gene TRBD1, 6 bases. Trimming took off 2 bases at V and 0 bases at J, with 8 bases between the two ends. Per the germline V gene, CDR1 is KGHSH and CDR2 is LQKENI. This CDR3 has 15 residues. The CDR3, as DNA: TGTGCCAGCTCACCAGGGGGCCGTAGCAATCAGCCCCAGCATTTT. Its translation: CASSPGGRSNQPQHF. Combining the CDR3 with reference TRBV18 and TRBJ1-5 gives the whole variable domain NAGVMQNPRHLVRRRGQEARLRCSPMKGHSHVYWYRQLPEEGLKFMVYLQKENIIDESGMPKERFSAEFPKEGPSILRIQQVVRGDSAAYFCASSPGGRSNQPQHFGDGTRLSIL.

This clonotype came up a few times. The chain joins TRBV7-9 to TRBJ2-5; D possibly corresponds to TRBD2 (6 bases). The CDR3 is 15 amino acids. CDR1 and CDR2 (germline): SEHNR, FQNEAQ (reference sequence). V was trimmed by 6 bases and J by 4 bases, leaving 18 bases between them. The CDR3 loop is CASRQTPGVRETQYF. The CDR3 DNA reads TGTGCCAGCAGACAGACCCCGGGAGTTCGAGAGACCCAGTACTTC. The full variable domain, its missing parts supplied by reference TRBV7-9 and TRBJ2-5, is DTGVSQNPRHKITKRGQNVTFRCDPISEHNRLYWYRQTLGQGPEFLTYFQNEAQLEKSRLLSDRFSAERPKGSFSTLEIQRTEQGDSAMYLCASRQTPGVRETQYFGPGTRLLVL.

The rearrangement uses TRBV6-6 and TRBJ1-2; D perhaps matches TRBD1 (6 bases). The CDR3 spans 15 residues. The V and J ends lost 2 bases and 6 bases respectively, with 16 bases between them. Germline values: CDR1 MNHNY, CDR2 SVGAGI (reference sequence). This CDR3 reads CASSYARGGGDGYTF. For the CDR3, the DNA is TGTGCCAGCAGTTACGCCCGGGGCGGGGGCGATGGCTACACCTTC.

There are a few counts of this clonotype. The rearrangement joins TRBV30 to TRBJ1-2, with 7 bases fitting TRBD1. The V gene end was trimmed by 3 bases and the J gene end by 1 base; junction bases not matched to a gene: 11. The CDR3 runs to 16 residues. Germline CDR1 GTSNPN, CDR2 SVGIG (reference sequence). The CDR3 coding sequence is TGTGCCTGGAGGTCGTTCGGACAGGAACTTAACTATGGCTACACCTTC. This sequence encodes CAWRSFGQELNYGYTF.

This clonotype turned up a few times. This chain links TRBV29-1 with TRBJ1-1; D is unresolved. The germline gives CDR1 SQVTM, CDR2 ANQGSEA. V shed 8 bases and J shed 1 base, with 8 bases lying between them. The CDR3 runs to 11 residues. The CDR3 is CSSGRNTEAFF. The CDR3, as DNA: TGCAGCTCCGGGCGGAACACTGAAGCTTTCTTT.

This chain joins TRBV18 and TRBJ1-1, with 8 bases aligning to TRBD1. J lost 7 bases, V lost 1 base, and 11 bases had no gene match. Germline V gives CDR1 KGHSH, CDR2 LQKENI. The CDR3 extends over 16 amino acids. The CDR3 region is CASSPQGQGKGFEAFF. Written as DNA, the CDR3 is TGTGCCAGCTCACCACAAGGACAGGGAAAGGGTTTTGAAGCTTTCTTT. Full variable domain (missing parts from reference TRBV18 and TRBJ1-1): NAGVMQNPRHLVRRRGQEARLRCSPMKGHSHVYWYRQLPEEGLKFMVYLQKENIIDESGMPKERFSAEFPKEGPSILRIQQVVRGDSAAYFCASSPQGQGKGFEAFFGQGTRLTVV.

This clonotype has at least ten counts. The chain is built from TRBV7-9 and TRBJ2-1; 8 nucleotides align to TRBD2. Trimming took 6 bases from V and 1 from J; bases not matched to a gene: 8. Germline V CDR1 and CDR2: SEHNR, FQNEAQ (reference sequence). This CDR3 region has 16 residues. CDR3 bases: TGTGCCAGCAGTGCTACTAGCGGTTATTCCTACAATGAGCAGTTCTTC. It encodes CASSATSGYSYNEQFF.

CDR3 in amino acids: CASSPPPGTGQPQHF. The CDR3 bases are TGTGCCAGTAGCCCGCCCCCTGGGACCGGTCAGCCCCAGCATTTT. The chain is built from TRBV19 and TRBJ1-5, with D possibly TRBD1 on 5 matching bases. This CDR3 is built from 15 residues. Germline V gives CDR1 LNHDA, CDR2 SQIVND (reference sequence). Trimming left V 6 bases short and J 6 bases short, with 18 bases between.

V usage is TRBV29-1 and J usage is TRBJ1-1; weak D call: TRBD1 (6 bases). This CDR3 has 14 residues. V was cut by 6 bases and J by 1 base, with 15 bases left in between. Germline loops: CDR1 SQVTM, CDR2 ANQGSEA. CDR3 region: CSVKQGFQNTEAFF. CDR3 coding DNA: TGCAGCGTGAAACAGGGCTTTCAGAACACTGAAGCTTTCTTT.

A few counts support this clonotype. The chain joins TRBV27 to TRBJ1-1; D is perhaps TRBD1 (5 bases). The CDR3 sequence is 16 residues long. Germline CDR1 is MNHEY and CDR2 is SMNVEV (reference sequence). Trimming shortened V by 5 bases and J by 1 base, and 17 bases separated the two germline ends. CDR3 DNA sequence: TGTGCCAGCAGTCCGAGTCCGGGGGGAGCGAACACTGAAGCTTTCTTT. Amino acids: CASSPSPGGANTEAFF.

This clonotype turned up a few times. The chain links TRBV7-6 to TRBJ2-7; unclear D gene. The length of the CDR3 is 14 residues. Trimming shortened V by 1 base and J by 0 bases, and 7 bases separated the two germline ends. Germline V gene lookup returns CDR1 SGHVS and CDR2 FNYEAQ. CDR3 DNA sequence: TGTGCCAGCAGCTTAGAAGAAGCCTCCTACGAGCAGTACTTC. It yields the protein CASSLEEASYEQYF.

The rearrangement joins TRBV11-2 to TRBJ2-2; D may be TRBD2 (5 bases). V lost 5 bases to trimming and J lost 6 bases, with 16 bases between them. The CDR3 contains 15 residues. CDR1 SGHAT and CDR2 FQNNGV come from the germline V gene. CDR3 coding DNA: TGTGCCAGCAGCGATACGGACTCCAACCCCGGGGAGCTGTTTTTT. Protein sequence: CASSDTDSNPGELFF.

Worth noting for this clonotype: A much larger clonotype is one base distant, so this may be a read error. The genes are TRBV7-2 and TRBJ2-1; unclear D gene. Germline CDR1 is SGHTA and CDR2 is FQGNSA. The V and J ends lost 5 bases and 9 bases respectively, with 14 bases between them. The CDR3 consists of 13 residues. The CDR3: CASSQLTAGEQFF. The CDR3 nucleotides are TGTGCCAGCAGCCAATTGACCGCCGGTGAGCAGTTCTTC. The whole variable domain, remainder taken from reference TRBV7-2 and TRBJ2-1, is GAGVSQSPSNKVTEKGKDVELRCDPISGHTALYWYRQSLGQGLEFLIYFQGNSAPDKSGLPSDRFSAERTGGSVSTLTIQRTQQEDSAVYLCASSQLTAGEQFFGPGTRLTVL.

V usage is TRBV7-7 and J usage is TRBJ2-6; 10 positions match TRBD1. CDR3 length: 17 amino acids. With V trimmed by 8 bases and J by 2 bases, 9 bases remained unmatched. In germline, CDR1 is SSHAT, CDR2 FNYEAQ (reference sequence). The DNA for the CDR3 is TGTGCCAGCGGACGAGACAGGGGGCAGGCTGGGGCCAACGTCCTGACTTTC. Protein: CASGRDRGQAGANVLTF.

The rearrangement links TRBV29-1 to TRBJ2-7; a weak D match, TRBD2 (5 bases). The V gene's germline CDR1 is SQVTM and CDR2 ANQGSEA. V shed 6 bases and J shed 3 bases, with 12 bases lying between them. This CDR3 has 12 amino acids. This CDR3 is CSVRTGSYEQYF. The CDR3 region has the DNA TGCAGCGTCCGAACGGGAAGCTACGAGCAGTACTTC.

The V and J genes are TRBV6-6 and TRBJ2-5, with D possibly being TRBD1 or TRBD2 (5 bases each). The V gene's germline CDR1 is MNHNY and CDR2 SVGAGI (reference sequence). The CDR3 covers 14 residues. Trimming took off 4 bases at V and 1 base at J, with 10 bases between the two ends. CDR3 coding DNA: TGTGCCAGCAGTTCAAGTGGGACCCAAGAGACCCAGTACTTC. It is translated as CASSSSGTQETQYF.

This clonotype was seen only a few times. The gene calls are TRBV3-1 and TRBJ1-4, with 10 bases identical to TRBD1. The V and J ends lost 4 bases and 7 bases, in that order; junction bases with no gene match: 6. The CDR3 is made up of 15 amino acids. In germline, CDR1 is LGHDT, CDR2 YNNKEL (reference sequence). The CDR3 sequence is CASSLRTGGGEKLFF. DNA for the CDR3: TGTGCCAGCAGCCTGAGGACAGGGGGTGGTGAAAAACTGTTTTTT.

The chain combines TRBV24-1 with TRBJ2-5; TRBD1 is a possible D gene (5 bases). V was clipped by 4 bases and J by 8 bases, with 22 bases between them. The CDR3 covers 16 residues. The germline V gene encodes CDR1 KGHDR and CDR2 SFDVKD. CDR3 amino acids: CATSDGDSTARVTQYF. The CDR3, as DNA: TGTGCCACCAGTGACGGCGACAGCACCGCAAGAGTAACCCAGTACTTC.

V is TRBV28 and J is TRBJ2-1; D call uncertain. Germline CDR1 and CDR2: MDHEN and SYDVKM. The CDR3 consists of 12 residues. The ends were cut back, 4 bases at V and 9 bases at J, with 10 bases in the middle. CDR3: CASSSPFGEQFF. The CDR3, as DNA: TGTGCCAGCAGTTCACCTTTTGGTGAGCAGTTCTTC.

This clonotype was seen repeatedly, ten times or more. This chain joins TRBV18 and TRBJ2-1, with 13 bases that match TRBD2. CDR1 and CDR2 (germline): KGHSH, LQKENI. The CDR3 has 18 residues. The ends lost 5 bases at V and 7 bases at J; junction bases unmatched: 14. DNA for the CDR3: TGTGCCAGCTCAATGATATGGACTAGCGGGAGTGTTGAGAATGAGCAGTTCTTC. Translation gives CASSMIWTSGSVENEQFF.

This clonotype was seen at least ten times. The V call is TRBV30, the J call TRBJ2-3; maybe TRBD1 (5 bases). The CDR3 sequence is 15 residues long. Trimming shortened V by 4 bases and J by 0 bases, and 14 bases separated the two germline ends. Germline V lookup: CDR1 GTSNPN, CDR2 SVGIG (reference sequence). The CDR3 DNA is TGTGCCTGGACTCGTCAGGGCCGGAGCACAGATACGCAGTATTTT. This sequence encodes CAWTRQGRSTDTQYF.